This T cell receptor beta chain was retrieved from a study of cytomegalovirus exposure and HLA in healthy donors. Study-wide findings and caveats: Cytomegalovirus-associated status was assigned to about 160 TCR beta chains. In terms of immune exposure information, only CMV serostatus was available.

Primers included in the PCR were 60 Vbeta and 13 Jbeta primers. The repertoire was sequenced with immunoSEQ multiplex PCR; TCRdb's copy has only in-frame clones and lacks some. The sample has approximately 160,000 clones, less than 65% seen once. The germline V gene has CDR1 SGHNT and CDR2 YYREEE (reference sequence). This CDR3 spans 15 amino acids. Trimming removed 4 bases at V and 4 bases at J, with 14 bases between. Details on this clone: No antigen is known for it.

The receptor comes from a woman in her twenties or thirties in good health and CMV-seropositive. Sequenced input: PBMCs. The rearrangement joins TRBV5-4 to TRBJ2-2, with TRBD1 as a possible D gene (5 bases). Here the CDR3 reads CASSPPGASTGELFF. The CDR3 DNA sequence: TGTGCCAGCAGCCCCCCTGGGGCGAGCACCGGGGAGCTGTTTTTT.